These 9 T cell receptor beta chains share one sample of origin, sequenced in a study of patients and donors after allogeneic stem cell transplantation. MiXCR, applied by TCRdb to the RT-PCR reads, yields one record per CDR3 protein. This table has about 400,000 distinct CDR3 sequences, more than 15% appearing once. Sequencing input: blood, either unsorted or a sorted T cell fraction (not recorded which). The source of these receptors is a human donor who was either an allogeneic HSCT recipient or a stem cell or donor lymphocyte infusion donor (not recorded which). It is not recorded whose cells these are; they may come from a transplant donor.

This clonotype was picked up many times. This chain joins TRBV12-3 or TRBV12-4 and TRBJ2-3, with a tentative D call TRBD2 (6 bases). Between the trimmed V and J ends, which lost 6 bases and 4 bases, there was a span of 17 bases. The CDR3 consists of 15 residues. For the CDR3, the DNA is TGTGCCAGCAGCCCGGGACTCAAAACCCCAGATACGCAGTATTTT. Protein product: CASSPGLKTPDTQYF.

This chain joins TRBV29-1 and TRBJ1-6, with unresolved D. V dropped 0 bases and J dropped 7 bases, with 7 bases sitting between them. The germline gives CDR1 SQVTM, CDR2 ANQGSEA. This CDR3 has 13 amino acids. The CDR3 loop reads CSVEETGNSPLHF. The CDR3 nucleotides are TGCAGCGTTGAAGAGACTGGAAATTCACCCCTCCACTTT.

The rearrangement uses TRBV7-9 and TRBJ1-2; no reliable D call. V was cut by 5 bases and J by 6 bases, with 13 bases left in between. The CDR3 loop spans 13 amino acids. Germline CDR1 is SEHNR and CDR2 is FQNEAQ (reference sequence). In DNA form, the CDR3 reads TGTGCCAGCAGCCCTCGGACCGGCGATGGCTACACCTTC. Amino acids: CASSPRTGDGYTF.

The J gene is TRBJ2-5, the V gene TRBV7-2; 7 nucleotides match TRBD1. The CDR3 runs 14 residues. Germline lookup yields CDR1 SGHTA and CDR2 FQGNSA. The ends lost 4 bases at V and 3 bases at J; junction bases unmatched: 5. The CDR3 sequence is CASSSTGNEETQYF. CDR3 nucleotides: TGTGCCAGCAGCTCGACAGGGAACGAAGAGACCCAGTACTTC.

This clonotype has just a few counts. The chain recombines TRBV19 with TRBJ2-1; maybe TRBD2 (6 bases). The V end lost 6 bases, the J end lost 2 bases, and 17 bases lay between the germline ends. Germline CDR1 reads LNHDA; CDR2 reads SQIVND (reference sequence). The length of the CDR3 is 16 residues. CDR3 in DNA: TGTGCCAGTAGCCGGGGGAGGCAACTTACCTACAATGAGCAGTTCTTC. Protein product: CASSRGRQLTYNEQFF. The entire variable domain, with the rest obtained from reference TRBV19 and TRBJ2-1, is as follows: DGGITQSPKYLFRKEGQNVTLSCEQNLNHDAMYWYRQDPGQGLRLIYYSQIVNDFQKGDIAEGYSVSREKKESFPLTVTSAQKNPTAFYLCASSRGRQLTYNEQFFGPGTRLTVL.

This clonotype was counted between two and nine times. For the CDR3, the DNA is TGTGCCAGCAGCCGTAAAGGACTAGCGGGGAACTACGAGCAGTACTTC. Translation gives CASSRKGLAGNYEQYF. The chain couples TRBV7-2 to TRBJ2-7; 12 nucleotides line up with TRBD2. CDR1 SGHTA and CDR2 FQGNSA come from the germline V gene. The trim removed 5 bases at V and 3 bases at J, leaving 8 bases unmatched. The CDR3 has 16 residues.

V gene TRBV5-5 combines with J gene TRBJ1-4; tentatively, D is TRBD1 (5 bases). V gave up 0 bases and J gave up 7 bases, with 10 bases separating them. There are 14 residues in the CDR3. Germline assignment: CDR1 SGHKS and CDR2 YYEKEE (reference sequence). CDR3 coding DNA: TGTGCCAGCAGCTTGGCAGGGTCGGGTGAAAAACTGTTTTTT. Translating gives CASSLAGSGEKLFF.

This clonotype was detected only a few times. The chain recombines TRBV29-1 with TRBJ2-1; maybe TRBD1 (6 bases). V was shortened by 6 bases and J by 6 bases, with 18 bases between the two germline ends. This CDR3 is built from 14 residues. Germline CDR1 reads SQVTM; CDR2 reads ANQGSEA. In nucleotides, the CDR3 is TGCAGCGTCTCAGGGGAAGTCGCCGGCAATGAGCAGTTCTTC. This sequence encodes CSVSGEVAGNEQFF.

This chain connects TRBV20-1 to TRBJ2-1; 7 bases agree with TRBD2. Germline values: CDR1 DFQATT, CDR2 SNEGSKA (reference sequence). CDR3 length: 15 amino acids. V lost 0 bases to trimming and J lost 6 bases; unmatched junction nucleotides: 8. The CDR3 nucleotides read TGCAGTGCTAGAGAGAAGCGGGGACGGGTCAATGAGCAGTTCTTC. It codes for CSAREKRGRVNEQFF.